The rows below give T cell receptor beta chains drawn from one sample of a study of beta chain features in type 1 diabetes. TCRdb keeps only in-frame clones here, not all; method: immunoSEQ multiplex PCR. The sample lists hundreds of thousands of clones, around an eighth occurring once. Input material: naive CD4+ T cells from blood. These receptor sequences come from a man aged 18 to 30 in good health. The CDR3 runs from the conserved cysteine through the conserved F or W. Fields, in order: J gene, clone size, V gene, CDR3 protein. Clone size is given for some rows only: seen once, a few or many times, or a class if the clone is expanded.

J gene: TRBJ2-3
clone size: NA
V gene: TRBV7-2
CDR3 protein: CASSFAGAGTDTQYF

J gene: TRBJ1-2
clone size: few
V gene: TRBV9
CDR3 protein: CASSVGTSGYTF

J gene: TRBJ1-2
clone size: few
V gene: TRBV27
CDR3 protein: CASSLHGQGAISYGYTF

J gene: TRBJ2-5
clone size: few
V gene: TRBV6-5
CDR3 protein: CASSYSGSSTQYF

J gene: TRBJ2-7
clone size: few
V gene: TRBV29-1
CDR3 protein: CSVRDRGYEQYF

J gene: TRBJ2-7
clone size: few
V gene: TRBV5-1
CDR3 protein: CASRANRGTDEQYF

J gene: TRBJ2-5
clone size: few
V gene: TRBV10-3
CDR3 protein: CAIRPQGLPQETQYF

J gene: TRBJ2-5
clone size: NA
V gene: TRBV28
CDR3 protein: CASGRGQAETQYF

J gene: TRBJ2-7
clone size: few
V gene: TRBV7-9
CDR3 protein: CASSLVQGDEQYF

J gene: TRBJ2-1
clone size: few
V gene: TRBV29-1
CDR3 protein: CSVGGGSSYNEQFF